A selection of T cell receptor beta chains follows, all from one sample in a study of regulatory T cells in long-lasting Graves disease. From the multiplex PCR reads, TCRdb called clonotypes with MiXCR, one entry per CDR3 protein. The sample lists approximately 300,000 distinct CDR3 sequences, 18% seen once, with approximately 35% in the top ten. The sequencing here drew on peripheral blood mononuclear cells (PBMCs), taken at new diagnosis, from a patient treated with antithyroid drugs. The receptors here all came from a female donor with Graves disease. The CDR3 runs from the conserved cysteine through the conserved F or W. Each record gives: J gene, V gene, clone size, D gene, CDR3 protein, CDR3 DNA. A D gene is named only where the DNA matches it firmly. Clone size is not always given. Where it is, it says once, few, many or a class for expanded clones.

>TRBJ2-3|TRBV6-1|many|TRBD2
CASRGLAGTGDTQYF
TGTGCCAGCAGGGGACTAGCGGGAACCGGAGATACGCAGTATTTT
>TRBJ2-7|TRBV7-9|many|TRBD1
CASSLAAGQGHEQYF
TGTGCCAGCAGCTTAGCGGCGGGACAGGGTCACGAGCAGTACTTC
>TRBJ2-7|TRBV20-1|many|NA
CSARGRTYGAYEQYF
TGCAGTGCTAGAGGACGGACTTACGGGGCCTACGAGCAGTACTTC
>TRBJ2-7|TRBV27|many|TRBD2
CASSNSGRALREQYF
TGTGCCAGCAGTAATAGCGGGAGGGCCCTCCGCGAGCAGTACTTC
>TRBJ1-6|TRBV12-3/TRBV12-4|NA|NA
CASSLQGGSPLHF
TGTGCCAGCAGTCTACAGGGAGGGTCACCCCTCCACTTT
>TRBJ2-7|TRBV28|NA|TRBD2
CASSLTTGGHEQYF
TGTGCCAGCAGTTTAACAACGGGAGGGCACGAGCAGTACTTC
>TRBJ2-3|TRBV18|NA|NA
CASSPTPDPLDTQYF
TGTGCCAGCTCACCAACCCCCGATCCACTAGATACGCAGTATTTT
>TRBJ2-7|TRBV10-3|many|NA
CATRGGSEAFYEQYF
TGTGCCACCCGGGGTGGGTCAGAGGCCTTCTACGAGCAGTACTTC
>TRBJ2-1|TRBV12-3/TRBV12-4|many|TRBD1
CASLTLETGGQQFF
TGTGCCAGCCTTACCTTGGAGACAGGGGGACAGCAGTTCTTC
>TRBJ1-6|TRBV2|once|NA
CASMIRDGTNSPLHF
TGTGCCAGCATGATCCGGGACGGCACGAATTCACCCCTCCACTTT
>TRBJ2-7|TRBV20-1|many|TRBD2
CSAITGTSGTDEQYF
TGCAGTGCTATTACCGGGACTAGCGGGACAGACGAGCAGTACTTC
>TRBJ1-5|TRBV28|NA|TRBD1
CAAVRDRGSGQPQHF
TGTGCAGCAGTTCGGGACAGGGGATCTGGACAGCCCCAGCATTTT
>TRBJ2-5|TRBV5-1|many|NA
CASSLWERPLQETQYF
TGCGCCAGCAGCTTGTGGGAGCGGCCACTTCAAGAGACCCAGTACTTC
>TRBJ2-7|TRBV6-1|many|NA
CASSRKGGHLGYEQYF
TGTGCCAGCAGCCGAAAGGGCGGACATTTGGGCTACGAGCAGTACTTC
>TRBJ2-3|TRBV2|many|TRBD2
CASSDWGGDTQYF
TGTGCCAGCAGTGACTGGGGAGGGGATACGCAGTATTTT
>TRBJ2-7|TRBV18|NA|TRBD2
CASSPLSGEGEQYF
TGTGCCAGCTCACCTCTGAGCGGGGAGGGCGAGCAGTACTTC
>TRBJ2-1|TRBV28|many|NA
CASPRASLSSYNEQFF
TGTGCCAGCCCACGAGCCTCCCTAAGCTCCTACAATGAGCAGTTCTTC
>TRBJ2-5|TRBV24-1|many|NA
CATSEPGREQETQYF
TGTGCCACCAGTGAACCCGGACGGGAGCAAGAGACCCAGTACTTC
>TRBJ2-3|TRBV6-2/TRBV6-3|many|NA
CASSYTSGTGTDTQYF
TGTGCCAGCAGTTACACATCCGGGACTGGCACAGATACGCAGTATTTT
>TRBJ2-2|TRBV5-1|many|NA
CASSLNANTGELFF
TGCGCCAGCAGCTTGAACGCGAACACCGGGGAGCTGTTTTTT
>TRBJ2-3|TRBV11-3|many|NA
CASSLPGAYTDTQYF
TGTGCCAGCAGCCTCCCTGGGGCGTACACAGATACGCAGTATTTT
>TRBJ2-3|TRBV24-1|many|NA
CATSGGPLAAPEYF
TGTGCCACCAGTGGAGGGCCGTTAGCCGCTCCGGAGTATTTT
>TRBJ2-2|TRBV20-1|NA|NA
CSAGRANTGELFF
TGCAGTGCTGGCAGGGCGAACACCGGGGAGCTGTTTTTT
>TRBJ2-5|TRBV6-1|many|TRBD1
CASIRTQGIGETQYF
TGTGCCAGCATTCGAACACAGGGGATTGGGGAGACCCAGTACTTC
>TRBJ2-3|TRBV2|many|NA
CASSEARGAGQYF
TGTGCCAGCAGTGAGGCACGGGGCGCAGGGCAGTATTTT
>TRBJ1-6|TRBV12-3/TRBV12-4|many|NA
CASRPDSMSLHF
TGTGCCAGCAGACCCGACAGTATGTCTCTCCACTTT
>TRBJ2-7|TRBV2|many|TRBD1
CASRPTGGYEQYF
TGTGCCAGCAGACCAACAGGGGGCTACGAGCAGTACTTC
>TRBJ1-1|TRBV20-1|NA|NA
CSARDVNTEAFF
TGCAGTGCTAGAGACGTGAACACTGAAGCTTTCTTT
>TRBJ1-4|TRBV7-8|many|TRBD1
CASSTPTGPNEKLFF
TGTGCCAGCAGCACCCCGACAGGGCCTAATGAAAAACTGTTTTTT
>TRBJ2-3|TRBV5-5|few|TRBD2
CASSLRASGTADTQYF
TGTGCCAGCAGCTTGCGGGCTAGCGGGACCGCAGATACGCAGTATTTT
>TRBJ2-6|TRBV12-3/TRBV12-4|NA|TRBD1
CASSGQGSGANVLTF
TGTGCCAGTTCGGGACAGGGGTCAGGGGCCAACGTCCTGACTTTC
>TRBJ1-4|TRBV7-9|many|NA
CASSSLTGENEKLFF
TGTGCCAGCAGCTCGTTGACAGGAGAAAATGAAAAACTGTTTTTT
>TRBJ2-7|TRBV6-9|many|TRBD2
CASSYLTTIKREKAYEQYF
TGTGCCAGCAGTTACCTTACGACGATAAAGCGGGAGAAGGCCTACGAGCAGTACTTC